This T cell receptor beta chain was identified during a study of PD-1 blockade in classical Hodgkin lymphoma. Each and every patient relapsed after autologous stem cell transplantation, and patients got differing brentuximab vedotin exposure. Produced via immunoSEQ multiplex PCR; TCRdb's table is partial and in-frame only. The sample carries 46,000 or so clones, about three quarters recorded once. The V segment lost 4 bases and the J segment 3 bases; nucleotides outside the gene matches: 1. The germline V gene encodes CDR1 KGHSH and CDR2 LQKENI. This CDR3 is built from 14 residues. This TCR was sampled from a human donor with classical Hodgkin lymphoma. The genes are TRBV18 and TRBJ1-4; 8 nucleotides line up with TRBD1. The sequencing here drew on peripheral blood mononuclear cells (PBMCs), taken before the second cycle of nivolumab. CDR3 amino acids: CASSLDRANEKLFF. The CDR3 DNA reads TGTGCCAGCTCACTGGACAGGGCTAATGAAAAACTGTTTTTT.